This TCR beta chain was observed in a study of OX40 agonist ivuxolimab in advanced cancers. About the study: Partial responses were achieved by three patients: one hepatocellular carcinoma, two cutaneous melanoma.

Blood samples were obtained at baseline, cycle 4 day 1, and cycle 7 day 1. Repertoires were generated with immunoSEQ multiplex PCR, while TCRdb's copy carries only in-frame clones and drops some. The data show more than 95,000 clones, with about 87% seen just once and around 0.76% held by the top ten. This TCR was sampled from an adult with an advanced solid tumor such as melanoma, head and neck, liver or kidney cancer. Source: CD4+ or CD8+ T cells sorted from blood, taken in a trial of the OX40 agonist ivuxolimab.

CDR3 nucleotide sequence: TGTGCCAGCAGCCAAGGGTTGGGGGCCCCCGAGCAGTACTTC. This sequence encodes CASSQGLGAPEQYF. The rearrangement uses TRBV7-2 and TRBJ2-7; D may be TRBD1 (6 bases). This CDR3 is 14 amino acids long. Germline V lookup: CDR1 SGHTA, CDR2 FQGNSA. The ends were cut back, 5 bases at V and 6 bases at J, with 17 bases in the middle. Complete variable domain (other parts from reference TRBV7-2 and TRBJ2-7): GAGVSQSPSNKVTEKGKDVELRCDPISGHTALYWYRQSLGQGLEFLIYFQGNSAPDKSGLPSDRFSAERTGGSVSTLTIQRTQQEDSAVYLCASSQGLGAPEQYFGPGTRLTVT.